What follows describes a single TCR beta chain. This record comes from a study of blood T cell repertoires in COVID-19. Background on the study: Sources were T cells, B-cell-depleted T cells, or PBMCs; the material itself was cDNA or gDNA.

Germline CDR1 is MGHRA and CDR2 is YSYEKL. Trimming left V 0 bases short and J 6 bases short, with 14 bases between. This CDR3 spans 15 amino acids. Sequenced by immunoSEQ multiplex PCR; TCRdb stores in-frame clones only, minus some. The sample comprises 150,000 to 190,000 clones, roughly 84% of which are singletons, and 7.5% to 8.5% rests with the top ten. The clonotype was recovered from an older woman with COVID-19, enrolled during active disease. This chain joins TRBV4-1 and TRBJ1-1; TRBD1 is a possible D gene (5 bases). The sequencing input was peripheral blood. The CDR3 coding sequence is TGCGCCAGCAGCCAAGATATGGGGGGGTATCCTGAAGCTTTCTTT. Translation gives CASSQDMGGYPEAFF.